One and the same sample provided the 22 T cell receptor beta chains below, sequenced in a study of T cells in Graves' hyperthyroidism and ophthalmopathy. Researchers took RNA transcripts and amplified the TCR beta CDR3 regions from them. Carried out on the TCR CDR3, a first-round RT-PCR used the HTBI primer set. Using its own MiXCR run on the multiplex PCR reads, TCRdb lists one record per CDR3 protein. The table records under 350,000 distinct CDR3 sequences, 10% to 15% of them present only once. Input material: blood. The origin of the receptors is a woman aged 30 to 39 with Graves' hyperthyroidism that later progressed to Graves' ophthalmopathy.

Regarding this clonotype: A much larger clone lies one base from this, so it may be a read error. This is likely a read error, given that the CDR3 carries no conserved phenylalanine or tryptophan at its end. The V and J genes are TRBV6-1 and TRBJ1-1; D uncertain. The ends were cut back, 10 bases at V and 0 bases at J, with 12 bases in the middle. Germline loops: CDR1 MNHNS, CDR2 SASEGT. This CDR3 has 13 residues. The CDR3 is CANARELNTEAFL. CDR3 coding DNA: TGTGCCAACGCCCGGGAGCTGAACACTGAAGCTTTCCTT.

The table lists this clonotype with many counts. The chain couples TRBV20-1 to TRBJ2-1; 9 bases align to TRBD2. This CDR3 contains 16 residues. Trimming cost V 1 base and J 4 bases; bases outside gene matches: 8. Germline CDR1 DFQATT, CDR2 SNEGSKA (reference sequence). CDR3 amino acids: CSARASPSGTYNEQFF. In DNA, the CDR3 is TGCAGTGCTAGAGCGTCCCCTAGCGGGACGTACAATGAGCAGTTCTTC.

This sequence joins TRBV5-1 and TRBJ2-1; no firm D call. Trimming left V 0 bases short and J 9 bases short, with 13 bases between. Per germline, CDR1 SGHRS and CDR2 YFSETQ. The CDR3 consists of 14 residues. CDR3 DNA: TGCGCCAGCAGCTTGGTTGGTTCCCCTAGTGAGCAGTTCTTC. The encoded protein is CASSLVGSPSEQFF.

This clonotype was counted at least ten times. The chain combines TRBV5-6 with TRBJ2-7, with TRBD1 identical over 12 bases. V shed 3 bases and J 5 bases; nucleotides not matched to a gene: 6. CDR3 length equals 15 residues. Germline V gene lookup returns CDR1 SGHDT and CDR2 YYEEEE. CDR3 residues: CASSSTGTGGDEQYF. CDR3 bases: TGTGCCAGCAGCTCTACTGGGACAGGGGGCGACGAGCAGTACTTC.

V gene TRBV6-2 or TRBV6-3 combines with J gene TRBJ1-5; 7 bases align to TRBD1. Looked up from germline, CDR1 is MNHEY and CDR2 is SVGEGT. This CDR3 has 18 residues. The V segment lost 5 bases and the J segment 3 bases; nucleotides outside the gene matches: 16. The CDR3 DNA follows: TGTGCCAGCAGTCAGGGGGGTGGACACCTTATAAACAATCAGCCCCAGCATTTT. Protein sequence: CASSQGGGHLINNQPQHF.

This clonotype was seen repeatedly, ten times or more. The chain is built from TRBV14 and TRBJ2-3; 8 bases match TRBD2. The CDR3 runs 14 residues. Germline V gives CDR1 SGHDN, CDR2 FVKESK. J was trimmed by 0 bases and V by 8 bases; bases with no gene match: 4. CDR3 sequence (DNA): TGTGCCAGCGGGGCGGGAGGAAGCACAGATACGCAGTATTTT. Translated: CASGAGGSTDTQYF. Full variable domain (rest looked up from reference TRBV14 and TRBJ2-3): EAGVTQFPSHSVIEKGQTVTLRCDPISGHDNLYWYRRVMGKEIKFLLHFVKESKQDESGMPNNRFLAERTGGTYSTLKVQPAELEDSGVYFCASGAGGSTDTQYFGPGTRLTVL.

The chain carries TRBV6-2 or TRBV6-3 and TRBJ2-5; 11 bases align to TRBD2. V lost 4 bases and J lost 5; bases outside the gene matches: 9. The CDR3 has 16 amino acids. Germline assignment: CDR1 MNHEY and CDR2 SVGEGT. The CDR3, as DNA: TGTGCCAGCAGTTGGTTTAGCGGGAGGGCCGAGGAGACCCAGTACTTC. This translates into CASSWFSGRAEETQYF.

This clonotype showed up just a few times. J is TRBJ1-2 and V is TRBV4-3; the match to TRBD1 covers 8 bases. Germline V gene sequence: CDR1 LGHNA, CDR2 YSLEER. The CDR3 extends over 18 amino acids. The junction had 18 bases not matched to a gene; V was cut back by 4 bases and J by 5 bases. CDR3 coding DNA: TGCGCCAGCAGCCCGCCTGGGGGGGCTCAGGGGACAGGTTATGGCTACACCTTC. Translating gives CASSPPGGAQGTGYGYTF.

Worth noting for this clonotype: A read error may explain this, as a much larger clone is one base away. The CDR3 DNA follows: TGCGCCAGCAGCCCGAGACAGGGGGCTTGGGGGCAGTACTTC. It is translated as CASSPRQGAWGQYF. The chain employs TRBV4-3 and TRBJ2-7; 10 nucleotides line up with TRBD1. Germline CDR1 and CDR2: LGHNA and YSLEER. The V gene end was trimmed by 4 bases and the J gene end by 9 bases; junction bases not matched to a gene: 9. The CDR3 has 14 residues.

This clonotype was seen repeatedly, ten times or more. The CDR3 DNA sequence: TGTGCCAGCAGTGGAACAGGGGTTGGAAACACCATATATTTT. Its translation: CASSGTGVGNTIYF. J is TRBJ1-3 and V is TRBV2; 7 bases align to TRBD1. The junction had 3 bases not matched to a gene; V was cut back by 4 bases and J by 3 bases. The CDR3 sequence is 14 residues long. Germline CDR1 and CDR2: SNHLY and FYNNEI.

This clonotype was seen repeatedly, ten times or more. A junction end diverges from the germline sequence, so it may reflect a read error. The gene calls are TRBV7-9 and TRBJ1-5; D is possibly TRBD1 (6 bases). This CDR3 spans 16 amino acids. In germline, CDR1 is SEHNR, CDR2 FQNEAQ (reference sequence). The CDR3 loop reads CASSLAGGQGNQPQHF. CDR3 nucleotides: TGTGCCAGCAGCCTAGCGGGGGGACAAGGCAATCAGCCCCAGCATTTT.

In this sample, this clonotype turned up once. The rearrangement links TRBV29-1 to TRBJ2-3; D possibly corresponds to TRBD2 (6 bases). Germline V gene data show CDR1 as SQVTM and CDR2 as ANQGSEA. V gave up 5 bases and J gave up 4 bases, with 13 bases separating them. CDR3 length: 13 amino acids. The chain's CDR3 is CSVLPLAADTQYF. The CDR3 DNA follows: TGCAGCGTTCTCCCACTAGCTGCAGATACGCAGTATTTT.

Many counts were recorded for this clonotype. The chain carries TRBV5-5 and TRBJ2-7; 9 nucleotides align to TRBD2. V dropped 5 bases and J dropped 3; count of bases not matched to a gene: 9. CDR3 length: 15 amino acids. Germline assignment: CDR1 SGHKS and CDR2 YYEKEE (reference sequence). CDR3 in amino acids: CASRAETSGIYEQYF. The CDR3 DNA sequence: TGTGCCAGCAGGGCCGAGACTAGCGGTATCTACGAGCAGTACTTC.

With regard to this clonotype: A read error may explain this, as a much larger clone is one base away. The chain employs TRBV11-3 and TRBJ1-2; tentative D call: TRBD1 (5 bases). Germline CDR1 and CDR2: SGHNT and YENEEA. CDR3 length: 14 residues. V was pared by 6 bases and J by 10 bases, with 21 bases between. The CDR3 reads CASSSLRDGHVYTF. DNA of the CDR3: TGTGCCAGCAGTTCCCTCCGGGACGGCCATGTCTACACCTTC.

This clonotype was counted many times. V and J are TRBV30 and TRBJ1-5; D uncertain. This CDR3 comprises 13 residues. V lost 2 bases and J 7 bases, leaving 12 bases between the germline ends. Per germline, CDR1 GTSNPN and CDR2 SVGIG (reference sequence). In DNA form, the CDR3 reads TGTGCCTGGAGTTCTGGAGGGAACCAGCCCCAGCATTTT. It specifies CAWSSGGNQPQHF.

This clonotype has a count of ten or more. The chain links TRBV12-3 or TRBV12-4 to TRBJ2-3; no clear D gene. This CDR3 spans 12 amino acids. Trimming shortened V by 5 bases and J by 6 bases, and 9 bases separated the two germline ends. The CDR3 here is CASSHGSDTQYF. Written as DNA, the CDR3 is TGTGCCAGCAGTCACGGGTCGGATACGCAGTATTTT.

CDR3 nucleotides: TGCGCCAGCAACTCGATTCACAACTCCTACAATGAGCAGTTCTTC. Translating it yields CASNSIHNSYNEQFF. The V and J genes are TRBV4-1 and TRBJ2-1; D unresolved. Germline V gene lookup returns CDR1 MGHRA and CDR2 YSYEKL. This CDR3 contains 15 residues. V lost 7 bases and J lost 0, with 13 bases in between.

On this clonotype: The junction and the germline gene differ at one end; a read error may be behind it. This rearrangement joins TRBV12-3 or TRBV12-4 to TRBJ2-3; D not certain. The CDR3 covers 15 residues. The CDR3 protein is CSSSPPLNPTNTQYF. In DNA, the CDR3 is TGTTCCAGCAGTCCCCCCCTGAACCCCACAAATACGCAGTATTTT.

Of note for this clonotype: Given a much more abundant clone one base away, this may be a read error. V usage is TRBV7-2 and J usage is TRBJ2-7; the D call may be TRBD1 or TRBD2 (5 bases each). Trimming took 5 bases from V and 4 from J, leaving 21 bases between them. CDR3 length: 16 amino acids. Germline CDR1 SGHTA, CDR2 FQGNSA. The CDR3 protein is CASSQAREGPPYEQYF. The CDR3 DNA reads TGTGCCAGCAGCCAAGCCAGAGAGGGGCCCCCTTACGAGCAGTACTTC.

This clonotype was detected many times. J is TRBJ2-1 and V is TRBV4-2; 14 bases fit TRBD2. Germline V CDR1 and CDR2: LGHNA, YNFKEQ. Trimming removed 0 bases from V and 3 bases from J; junction bases left unmatched: 7. CDR3 length: 19 residues. DNA for the CDR3: TGTGCCAGCAGCCAAGATTTGGGACTAGCGGGAGATTTCTACAATGAGCAGTTCTTC. Amino acid sequence: CASSQDLGLAGDFYNEQFF.

The gene calls are TRBV9 and TRBJ2-1; D perhaps matches TRBD1 (6 bases). The CDR3 sequence is 15 residues long. Germline V gene lookup returns CDR1 SGDLS and CDR2 YYNGEE. Trimming took 0 bases from V and 9 from J, leaving 16 bases between them. CDR3 sequence: CASSVAVTGQGEQFF. CDR3 in DNA: TGTGCCAGCAGCGTAGCGGTCACAGGGCAGGGTGAGCAGTTCTTC.

Only a few counts were recorded for this clonotype. J is TRBJ1-5 and V is TRBV6-1; D remains ambiguous. The V gene's germline CDR1 is MNHNS and CDR2 SASEGT. Trimming left V 11 bases short and J 0 bases short, with 8 bases between. This CDR3 is 12 amino acids long. DNA of the CDR3: TGTGCCGGTTCCGTTAGCAATCAGCCCCAGCATTTT. Translated: CAGSVSNQPQHF.